This T cell receptor beta chain was found in a study of spatial heterogeneity in lung cancer. Whole-study results and caveats: How many expanded intratumoral alpha and beta TCRs were present tracked the tumor mutation count, which was a count of nonsynonymous mutations. Ubiquitous expanded TCR counts tracked ubiquitous nonsynonymous mutations, and regional counts tracked regional ones.

TCR cDNA molecules each carried a unique molecular identifier. TCRdb passed the 5' RACE reads through MiXCR, listing each CDR3 protein once. The data show 8,000 to 10,000 distinct CDR3 sequences, roughly an eighth seen once. The table lists this clonotype with many counts. The antigen is unknown. This beta chain slipped into a library made for alpha chains as a stray read, so its size is not meaningful. V was shortened by 0 bases and J by 0 bases, with 9 bases between the two germline ends. CDR3 size: 16 residues. Germline V gives CDR1 MGHRA, CDR2 YSYEKL. Time point in this sample: sample taken at primary tumor resection. 72 TRACERx patients with early, untreated non-small cell lung cancer donated samples.

This chain connects TRBV4-1 to TRBJ1-3, with D possibly TRBD1 on 6 matching bases. This receptor was identified in a male donor with early-stage non-small cell lung cancer. Sequencing used lung tumor tissue, obtained at surgery. CDR3 protein: CASSQDDRLSGNTIYF. For the CDR3, the DNA is TGCGCCAGCAGCCAAGATGACAGGCTCTCTGGAAACACCATATATTTT.